The clone carrying this TCR beta chain was picked up a small number of times. Its specificity is unknown. This entry belongs to a study of T cells after yellow fever vaccination. A universal primer site and UMIs were added as TCR cDNA was made by 5'RACE template switching. TCRdb recomputed calls from the 5' RACE reads with MiXCR, one row per CDR3 protein. The sample consists of 450,000 to 550,000 distinct CDR3 sequences, 21% of them appearing once. This CDR3 spans 16 amino acids. Trimming removed 3 bases from V and 0 bases from J, with 15 bases in between. Germline-derived CDR1 and CDR2 are DFQATT and SNEGSKA (reference sequence). Findings and caveats of the study: A weaker secondary response peaked on day 5, the primary on day 15. Post-booster repertoires again held most primary-vaccination clones (roughly 95% CD4, roughly 88% CD8). Abundant clonotypes from the bulk population could get into FACS-sorted repertoires as contaminants.

The material was PBMCs, obtained 20 to 25 days after the first yellow fever vaccination. This receptor was obtained from a man between 18 and 35 years old who received the YFV17D yellow fever vaccine. This sequence joins TRBV20-1 and TRBJ2-1, with D perhaps matching TRBD2 (5 bases). In DNA, the CDR3 is TGCAGTGCTAGCTCCCGTGCGGGTAGCTCCTACAATGAGCAGTTCTTC. Translation gives CSASSRAGSSYNEQFF.